The entry below describes one T cell receptor beta chain. In the authors' workflow: Estimation of nucleated cell counts relied on the amplification of reference gene primers. Assay used: immunoSEQ multiplex PCR; TCRdb lists only in-frame clones, some missing. V, J and clone size derive from that table, while D and trimming were established from the DNA sequence. The sample comprises 250,000 or so clones, around 87% of which are singletons, and approximately 1.4% rests with the top ten. Deletions cut 2 bases from V and 0 bases from J, with 13 bases between. The V gene's germline CDR1 is SGHRS and CDR2 YFSETQ. The CDR3 covers 16 residues. These data belong to a study of blood T cell repertoires in COVID-19. Overall study: Samples taken during acute and convalescent COVID-19 were collected in the United States, Italy and Spain.

The rearrangement uses TRBV5-1 and TRBJ2-3; D gene unclear. The TCR was taken from a middle-aged woman who had recovered from COVID-19. The sequenced sample consisted of peripheral blood. The CDR3 coding sequence is TGCGCCAGCAGCTTAGGAGCACTACCTAGCACAGATACGCAGTATTTT. It encodes CASSLGALPSTDTQYF.